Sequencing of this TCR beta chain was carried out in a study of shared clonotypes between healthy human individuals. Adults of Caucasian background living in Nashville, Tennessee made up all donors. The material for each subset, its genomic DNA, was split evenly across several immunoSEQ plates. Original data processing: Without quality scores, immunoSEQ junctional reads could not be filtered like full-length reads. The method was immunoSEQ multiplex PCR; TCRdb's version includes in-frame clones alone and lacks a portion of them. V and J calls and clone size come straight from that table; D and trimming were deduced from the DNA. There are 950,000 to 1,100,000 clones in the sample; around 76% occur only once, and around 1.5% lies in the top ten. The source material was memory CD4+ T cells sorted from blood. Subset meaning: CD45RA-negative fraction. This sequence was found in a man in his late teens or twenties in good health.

This CDR3 is CASSRDVASYEQYF. CDR3 nucleotide sequence: TGTGCCAGCAGCCGGGATGTAGCGTCCTACGAGCAGTACTTC. The chain combines TRBV9 with TRBJ2-7, with TRBD2 as a possible D gene (5 bases). The CDR3 runs to 14 residues. Germline V gives CDR1 SGDLS, CDR2 YYNGEE. V lost 4 bases and J lost 1, with 12 bases in between.